The 3 T cell receptor beta chains below all came from one sample that was sequenced in a study of OX40 agonist ivuxolimab in advanced cancers. The method was immunoSEQ multiplex PCR; TCRdb's version includes in-frame clones alone and lacks a portion of them. The table has 50,000 to 70,000 clones, around 81% seen once. Sequences were derived from CD4+ or CD8+ T cells sorted from blood, sampled in a trial of the OX40 agonist ivuxolimab. Receptors originate from an adult with an advanced solid tumor such as melanoma, head and neck, liver or kidney cancer.

The rearrangement uses TRBV14 and TRBJ1-3; D call uncertain. The V end lost 0 bases, the J end lost 0 bases, and 6 bases lay between the germline ends. Germline assignment: CDR1 SGHDN and CDR2 FVKESK. This CDR3 comprises 15 residues. The CDR3 here is CASSQDRYSGNTIYF. Written as DNA, the CDR3 is TGTGCCAGCAGCCAAGACAGATACTCTGGAAACACCATATATTTT.

The chain has TRBV9 and TRBJ1-1; D is undetermined. The CDR3 covers 12 residues. Deletions cut 6 bases from V and 4 bases from J, with 10 bases between. Germline V lookup: CDR1 SGDLS, CDR2 YYNGEE. The CDR3 region has the DNA TGTGCCAGCATCATCGGCCGCACTGAAGCTTTCTTT. Protein: CASIIGRTEAFF.

The chain has TRBV19 and TRBJ2-7; TRBD1 matches 10 bases. Germline CDR1 and CDR2: LNHDA and SQIVND (reference sequence). V lost 9 bases, J lost 3 bases, and 11 bases stayed unmatched. This CDR3 spans 15 amino acids. CDR3 DNA sequence: TGTGCCAGCGGACAGGGGGTAAACAGGGGCTACGAGCAGTACTTC. As protein: CASGQGVNRGYEQYF.